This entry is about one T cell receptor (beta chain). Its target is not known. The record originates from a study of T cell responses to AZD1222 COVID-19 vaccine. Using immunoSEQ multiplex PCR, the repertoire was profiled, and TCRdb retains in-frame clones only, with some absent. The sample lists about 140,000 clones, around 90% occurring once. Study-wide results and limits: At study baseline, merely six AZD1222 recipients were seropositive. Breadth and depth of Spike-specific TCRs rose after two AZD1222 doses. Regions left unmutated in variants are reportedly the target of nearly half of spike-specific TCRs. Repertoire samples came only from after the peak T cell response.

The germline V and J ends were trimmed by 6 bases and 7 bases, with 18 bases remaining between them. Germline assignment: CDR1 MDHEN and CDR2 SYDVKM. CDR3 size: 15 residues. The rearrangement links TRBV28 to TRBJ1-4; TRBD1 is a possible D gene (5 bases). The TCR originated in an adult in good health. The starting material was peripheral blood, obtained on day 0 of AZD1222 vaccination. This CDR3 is CASSPSGTAFEKLFF. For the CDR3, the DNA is TGTGCCAGCAGCCCTTCCGGGACCGCTTTTGAAAAACTGTTTTTT.